Shown below are 12 T cell receptor beta chains from a single sample sequenced in a study of graft-versus-host responses after intestinal transplantation. Their antigens remain unidentified. TCRdb keeps only in-frame clones here, not all; method: immunoSEQ multiplex PCR. The repertoire includes around 110,000 clones, 90% to 95% of them detected once, and 1.2% sits in the top ten. The sequencing here drew on unstimulated CD8+ T cells sorted from spleen or lymph node cells, taken before transplant. Receptors originate from a human donor who was the organ donor for an intestinal transplant.

The chain combines TRBV4-3 with TRBJ2-5, with TRBD1 matching 10 bases. Germline values: CDR1 LGHNA, CDR2 YSLEER. This CDR3 is built from 15 residues. V gave up 3 bases and J gave up 4 bases; unmatched junction bases: 5. CDR3 loop: CASSQETGGVETQYF. The CDR3 coding sequence is TGCGCCAGCAGCCAGGAGACAGGGGGCGTAGAGACCCAGTACTTC.

The chain recombines TRBV5-1 with TRBJ2-3, with D possibly being TRBD2 (6 bases). Germline V gene sequence: CDR1 SGHRS, CDR2 YFSETQ. The CDR3 has 15 residues. Trimming took 1 base from V and 5 from J, leaving 14 bases between them. The CDR3 bases are TGCGCCAGCAGCTTGTACGGGAGAATGGGAGATACGCAGTATTTT. Its protein product is CASSLYGRMGDTQYF.

This sequence joins TRBV6-5 and TRBJ2-5; D perhaps matches TRBD1 (8 bases). Per the germline V gene, CDR1 is MNHEY and CDR2 is SVGAGI. V was clipped by 3 bases and J by 7 bases, with 21 bases between them. The CDR3 is 16 amino acids. The CDR3 region has the DNA TGTGCCAGCAGTTATGCTGGGGGGGACAGGCGGGTGACCCAGTACTTC. This encodes CASSYAGGDRRVTQYF.

This clone appeared once. The V gene is TRBV6-5, the J gene TRBJ2-3; D gene ambiguous. The germline CDR1 and CDR2 sequences are MNHEY and SVGAGI. The CDR3 sequence is 13 residues long. The germline V and J ends were trimmed by 0 bases and 2 bases, with 3 bases remaining between them. The CDR3 sequence: CASSYSYTDTQYF. The CDR3 coding sequence is TGTGCCAGCAGTTACTCATACACAGATACGCAGTATTTT.

V is TRBV23-1 and J is TRBJ2-4; maybe TRBD1 (6 bases). TRBV23-1 is an open reading frame, and its role is uncertain. The CDR3 extends over 16 amino acids. Trimming cost V 2 bases and J 0 bases, with 11 bases left between them. The CDR3: CASSQRTDLAKNIQYF. The CDR3 DNA follows: TGCGCCAGCAGTCAAAGGACAGACTTAGCCAAAAACATTCAGTACTTC.

The V and J genes are TRBV7-9 and TRBJ2-3; no definite D call. The CDR3 is made up of 15 amino acids. CDR1 is SEHNR and CDR2 is FQNEAQ in the germline V gene (reference sequence). V was trimmed by 4 bases and J by 0 bases, leaving 11 bases between them. The CDR3 region has the DNA TGTGCCAGCAGCTGGGTACTTACTAGCACAGATACGCAGTATTTT. This encodes CASSWVLTSTDTQYF.

The chain joins TRBV27 to TRBJ2-5, with TRBD2 as a possible D gene (6 bases). The CDR3 runs to 14 residues. The ends were cut back, 3 bases at V and 5 bases at J, with 13 bases in the middle. Germline CDR1 and CDR2: MNHEY and SMNVEV (reference sequence). CDR3 residues: CASSFRRGRETQYF. CDR3 DNA: TGTGCCAGCAGTTTCAGGAGGGGCCGGGAGACCCAGTACTTC.

The CDR3 DNA reads TGTGCCAGCAGCTCGTGGACAGTAACGAATGAGCAGTTCTTC. It encodes CASSSWTVTNEQFF. The gene calls are TRBV9 and TRBJ2-1; D may be TRBD1 (6 bases). V was cut by 4 bases and J by 7 bases, with 15 bases left in between. The CDR3 runs to 14 residues. Germline V CDR1 and CDR2: SGDLS, YYNGEE. Supplemented by reference TRBV9 and TRBJ2-1, the full variable domain reads DSGVTQTPKHLITATGQRVTLRCSPRSGDLSVYWYQQSLDQGLQFLIQYYNGEERAKGNILERFSAQQFPDLHSELNLSSLELGDSALYFCASSSWTVTNEQFFGPGTRLTVL.

This chain connects TRBV9 to TRBJ2-5; D is ambiguous. Germline assignment: CDR1 SGDLS and CDR2 YYNGEE. V was clipped by 4 bases and J by 7 bases, with 14 bases between them. This CDR3 spans 13 amino acids. CDR3 bases: TGTGCCAGCAGCTCTTCGACAATTGGGACCCAGTACTTC. This codes for CASSSSTIGTQYF.

The genes are TRBV28 and TRBJ2-7; D may be TRBD1 (5 bases). This CDR3 is 13 amino acids long. Trimming stripped 5 bases from V and 3 bases from J, with 11 bases between. The germline gives CDR1 MDHEN, CDR2 SYDVKM. CDR3 protein: CASSPDSLYEQYF. For the CDR3, the DNA is TGTGCCAGCAGTCCAGACAGCCTCTACGAGCAGTACTTC.

The V and J genes are TRBV9 and TRBJ1-2; tentative D call: TRBD1 (5 bases). CDR1 and CDR2 (germline): SGDLS, YYNGEE. This CDR3 is built from 14 residues. Trimming left V 3 bases short and J 8 bases short, with 17 bases between. CDR3 residues: CASSAGGGREGYTF. CDR3 in DNA: TGTGCCAGCAGCGCCGGGGGTGGTCGGGAAGGCTACACCTTC.

For the CDR3, the DNA is TGTGCCAGCAGTTACGGCGGGCTTGACGGCTACACCTTC. Translated, it gives CASSYGGLDGYTF. The rearrangement uses TRBV6-5 and TRBJ1-2, with D unresolved. Trimming took off 2 bases at V and 8 bases at J, with 12 bases between the two ends. The CDR3 has 13 residues. Germline CDR1 reads MNHEY; CDR2 reads SVGAGI.